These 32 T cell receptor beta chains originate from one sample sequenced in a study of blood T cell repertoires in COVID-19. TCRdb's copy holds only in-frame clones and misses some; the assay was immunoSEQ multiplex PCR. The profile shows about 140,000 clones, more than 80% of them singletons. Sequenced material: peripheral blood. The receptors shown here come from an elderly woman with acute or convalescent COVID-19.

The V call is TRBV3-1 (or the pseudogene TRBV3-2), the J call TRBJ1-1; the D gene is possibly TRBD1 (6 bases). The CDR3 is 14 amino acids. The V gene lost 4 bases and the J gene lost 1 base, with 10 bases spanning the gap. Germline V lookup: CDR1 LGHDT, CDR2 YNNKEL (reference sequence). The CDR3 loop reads CASSLLDRNTEAFF. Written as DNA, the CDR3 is TGTGCCAGCAGCCTCTTGGACAGGAACACTGAAGCTTTCTTT.

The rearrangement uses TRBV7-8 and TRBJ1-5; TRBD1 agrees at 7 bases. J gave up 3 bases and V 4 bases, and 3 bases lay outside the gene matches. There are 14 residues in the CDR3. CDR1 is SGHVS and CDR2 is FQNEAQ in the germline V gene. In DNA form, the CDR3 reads TGTGCCAGCAGCTCCACAGGGGACAATCAGCCCCAGCATTTT. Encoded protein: CASSSTGDNQPQHF.

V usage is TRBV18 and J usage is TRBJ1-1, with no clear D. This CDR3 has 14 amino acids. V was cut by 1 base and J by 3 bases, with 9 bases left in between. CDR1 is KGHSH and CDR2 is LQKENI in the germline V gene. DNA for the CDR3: TGTGCCAGCTCACCACTGGGGAGTGACACTGAAGCTTTCTTT. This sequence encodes CASSPLGSDTEAFF.

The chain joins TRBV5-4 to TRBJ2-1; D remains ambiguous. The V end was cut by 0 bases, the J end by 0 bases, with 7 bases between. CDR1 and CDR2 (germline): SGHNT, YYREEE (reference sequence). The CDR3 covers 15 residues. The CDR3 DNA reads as TGTGCCAGCAGCTTGGAGACTTTCTCCTACAATGAGCAGTTCTTC. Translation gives CASSLETFSYNEQFF.

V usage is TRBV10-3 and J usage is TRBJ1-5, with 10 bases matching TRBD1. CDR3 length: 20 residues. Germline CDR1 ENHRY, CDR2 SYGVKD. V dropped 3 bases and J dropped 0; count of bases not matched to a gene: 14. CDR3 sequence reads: CAISEGPAGTGVISNQPQHF. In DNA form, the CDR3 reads TGTGCCATCAGTGAAGGTCCCGCCGGGACAGGGGTGATTAGCAATCAGCCCCAGCATTTT.

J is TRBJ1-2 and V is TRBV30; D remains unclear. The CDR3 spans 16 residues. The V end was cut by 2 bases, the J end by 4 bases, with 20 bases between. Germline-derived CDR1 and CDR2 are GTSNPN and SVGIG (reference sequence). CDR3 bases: TGTGCCTGGAGTCCCCTCGGGAATCCTGAACTCTATGGCTACACCTTC. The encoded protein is CAWSPLGNPELYGYTF.

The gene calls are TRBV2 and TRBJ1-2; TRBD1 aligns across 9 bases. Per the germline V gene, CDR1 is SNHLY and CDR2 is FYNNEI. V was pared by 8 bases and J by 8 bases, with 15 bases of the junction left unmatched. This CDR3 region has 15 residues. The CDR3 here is CASYPGQGLWGGYTF. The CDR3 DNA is TGTGCCAGCTATCCCGGACAGGGGCTGTGGGGCGGCTACACCTTC.

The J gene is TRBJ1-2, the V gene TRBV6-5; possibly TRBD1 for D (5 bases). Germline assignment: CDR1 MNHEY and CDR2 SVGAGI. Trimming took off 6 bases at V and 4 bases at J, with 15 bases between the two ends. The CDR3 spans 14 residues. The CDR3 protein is CASRIPRGSYGYTF. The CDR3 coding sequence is TGTGCCAGCAGGATTCCCCGGGGGTCCTATGGCTACACCTTC.

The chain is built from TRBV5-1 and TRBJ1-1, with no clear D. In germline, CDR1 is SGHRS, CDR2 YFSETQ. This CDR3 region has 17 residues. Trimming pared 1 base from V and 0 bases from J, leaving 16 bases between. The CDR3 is CASSLTHPIGVNTEAFF. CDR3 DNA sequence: TGCGCCAGCAGCTTGACGCATCCCATCGGGGTGAACACTGAAGCTTTCTTT.

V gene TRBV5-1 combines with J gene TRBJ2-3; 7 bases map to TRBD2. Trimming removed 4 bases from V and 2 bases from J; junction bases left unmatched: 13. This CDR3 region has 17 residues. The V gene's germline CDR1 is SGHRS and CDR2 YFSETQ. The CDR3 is CASSLKRLADPTDTQYF. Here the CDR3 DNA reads TGCGCCAGCAGCCTGAAGAGACTAGCAGACCCCACAGATACGCAGTATTTT.

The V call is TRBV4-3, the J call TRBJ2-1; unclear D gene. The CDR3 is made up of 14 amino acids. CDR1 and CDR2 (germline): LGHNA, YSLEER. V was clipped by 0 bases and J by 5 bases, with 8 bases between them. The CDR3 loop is CASSQDDKDNEQFF. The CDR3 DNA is TGCGCCAGCAGCCAAGATGACAAAGACAATGAGCAGTTCTTC.

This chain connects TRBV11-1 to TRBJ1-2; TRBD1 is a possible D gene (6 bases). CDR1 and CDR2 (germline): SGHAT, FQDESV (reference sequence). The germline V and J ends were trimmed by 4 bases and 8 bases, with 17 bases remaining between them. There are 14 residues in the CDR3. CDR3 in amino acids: CASSSTTGHEGYTF. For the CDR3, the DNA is TGTGCCAGCAGCTCAACGACGGGACATGAGGGCTACACCTTC.

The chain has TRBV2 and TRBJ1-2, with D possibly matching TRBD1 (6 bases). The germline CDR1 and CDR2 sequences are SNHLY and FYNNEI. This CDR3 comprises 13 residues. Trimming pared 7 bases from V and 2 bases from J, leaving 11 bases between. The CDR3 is CASTRDKNYGYTF. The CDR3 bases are TGTGCCAGCACCAGGGACAAGAACTATGGCTACACCTTC.

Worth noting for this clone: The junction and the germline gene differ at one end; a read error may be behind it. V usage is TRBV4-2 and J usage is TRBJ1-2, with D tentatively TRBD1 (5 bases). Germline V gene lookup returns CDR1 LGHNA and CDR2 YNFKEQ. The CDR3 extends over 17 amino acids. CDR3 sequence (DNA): TGTGCCAGCAGCCAAGGGGGCGAAGGCCCGCCTAAGTATGGCTACACCTTC. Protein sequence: CASSQGGEGPPKYGYTF.

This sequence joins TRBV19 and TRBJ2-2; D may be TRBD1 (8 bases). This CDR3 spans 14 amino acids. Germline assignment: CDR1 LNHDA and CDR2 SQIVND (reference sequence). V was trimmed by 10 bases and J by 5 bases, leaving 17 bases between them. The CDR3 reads CATNGQGGTGELFF. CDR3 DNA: TGTGCCACCAACGGACAGGGAGGGACCGGGGAGCTGTTTTTT.

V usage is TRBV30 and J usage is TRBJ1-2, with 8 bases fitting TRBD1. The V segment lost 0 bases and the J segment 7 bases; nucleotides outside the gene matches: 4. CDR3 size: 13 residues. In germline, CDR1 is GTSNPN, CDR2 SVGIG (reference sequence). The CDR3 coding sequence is TGTGCCTGGAGTGTAGGGCAGGGGGCTGGCTACACCTTC. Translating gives CAWSVGQGAGYTF.

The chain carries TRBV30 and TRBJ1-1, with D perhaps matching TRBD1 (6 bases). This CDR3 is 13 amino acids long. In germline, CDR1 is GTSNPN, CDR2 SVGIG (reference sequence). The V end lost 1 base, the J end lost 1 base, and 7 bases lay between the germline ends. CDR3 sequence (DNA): TGTGCCTGGAGTGAGGACAGGAACACTGAAGCTTTCTTT. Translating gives CAWSEDRNTEAFF.

In DNA form, the CDR3 reads TGTGCCAGCAGTCAGGGCCTTGGGAACATTCAGTACTTC. Its translation: CASSQGLGNIQYF. V and J are TRBV6-2 or TRBV6-3 and TRBJ2-4; the D gene is possibly TRBD1 (5 bases). The V and J ends lost 5 bases and 7 bases respectively, with 12 bases between them. The CDR3 runs 13 residues. CDR1 MNHEY and CDR2 SVGEGT come from the germline V gene.

The CDR3 bases are TGTGCCAGCAGGGGCTGGACAGTGAACACTGAAGCTTTCTTT. Translation gives CASRGWTVNTEAFF. The V call is TRBV2, the J call TRBJ1-1; D is possibly TRBD1 (6 bases). The CDR3 has 14 residues. Germline CDR1 and CDR2: SNHLY and FYNNEI. Trimming cost V 6 bases and J 0 bases, with 11 bases left between them.

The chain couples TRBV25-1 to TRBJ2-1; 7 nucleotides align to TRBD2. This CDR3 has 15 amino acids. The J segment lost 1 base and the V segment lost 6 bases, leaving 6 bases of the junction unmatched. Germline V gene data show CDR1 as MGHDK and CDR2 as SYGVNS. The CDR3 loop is CASRGLSGSYNEQFF. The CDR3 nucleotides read TGTGCCAGCAGGGGACTTAGCGGGTCCTACAATGAGCAGTTCTTC.

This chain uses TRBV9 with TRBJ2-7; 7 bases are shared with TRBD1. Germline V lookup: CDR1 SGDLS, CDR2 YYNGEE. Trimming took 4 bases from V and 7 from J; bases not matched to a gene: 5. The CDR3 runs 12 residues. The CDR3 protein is CASSQPGGEQYF. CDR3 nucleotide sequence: TGTGCCAGCAGCCAACCAGGGGGTGAGCAGTACTTC.

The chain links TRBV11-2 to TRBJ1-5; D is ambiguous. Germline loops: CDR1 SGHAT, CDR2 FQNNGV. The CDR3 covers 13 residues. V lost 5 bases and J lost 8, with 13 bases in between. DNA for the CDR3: TGTGCCAGCAGCCTCTCCCCCGGGGAGCCCCAGCATTTT. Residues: CASSLSPGEPQHF. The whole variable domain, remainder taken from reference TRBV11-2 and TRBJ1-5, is EAGVAQSPRYKIIEKRQSVAFWCNPISGHATLYWYQQILGQGPKLLIQFQNNGVVDDSQLPKDRFSAERLKGVDSTLKIQPAKLEDSAVYLCASSLSPGEPQHFGDGTRLSIL.

For the CDR3, the DNA is TGTGCCAGTAGTATATCGGGGGGACAGGGGAATGAAAAACTGTTTTTT. It is translated as CASSISGGQGNEKLFF. V is TRBV19 and J is TRBJ1-4, with 10 nucleotides matching TRBD1. CDR1 and CDR2 (germline): LNHDA, SQIVND (reference sequence). CDR3 length: 16 amino acids. Trimming removed 2 bases from V and 5 bases from J; junction bases left unmatched: 5.

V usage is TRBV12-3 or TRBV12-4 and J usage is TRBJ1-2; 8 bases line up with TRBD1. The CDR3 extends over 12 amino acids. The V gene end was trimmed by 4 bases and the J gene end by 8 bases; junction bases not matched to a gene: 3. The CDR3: CASSSWDRGYTF. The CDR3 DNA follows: TGTGCCAGCAGTTCGTGGGACAGGGGCTACACCTTC.

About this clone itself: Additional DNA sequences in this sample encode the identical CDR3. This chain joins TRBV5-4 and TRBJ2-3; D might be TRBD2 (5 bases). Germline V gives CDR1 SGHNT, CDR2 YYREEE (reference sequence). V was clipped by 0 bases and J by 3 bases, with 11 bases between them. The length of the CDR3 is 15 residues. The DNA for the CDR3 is TGTGCCAGCAGCTTGGGAGGGTTAGGAACAGATACGCAGTATTTT. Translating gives CASSLGGLGTDTQYF.

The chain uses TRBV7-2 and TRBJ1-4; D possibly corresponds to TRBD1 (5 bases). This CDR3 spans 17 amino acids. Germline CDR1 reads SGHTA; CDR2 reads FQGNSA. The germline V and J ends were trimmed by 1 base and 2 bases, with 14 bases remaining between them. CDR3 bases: TGTGCCAGCAGCTTAGAAGGCCCAGGGAGGACTAATGAAAAACTGTTTTTT. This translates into CASSLEGPGRTNEKLFF.

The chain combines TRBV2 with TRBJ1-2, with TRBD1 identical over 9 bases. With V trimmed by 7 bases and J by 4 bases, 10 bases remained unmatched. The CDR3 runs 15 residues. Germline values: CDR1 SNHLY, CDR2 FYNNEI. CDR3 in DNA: TGTGCCAGCATCACGGGACAGGGAGGGGTCTATGGCTACACCTTC. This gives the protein CASITGQGGVYGYTF.

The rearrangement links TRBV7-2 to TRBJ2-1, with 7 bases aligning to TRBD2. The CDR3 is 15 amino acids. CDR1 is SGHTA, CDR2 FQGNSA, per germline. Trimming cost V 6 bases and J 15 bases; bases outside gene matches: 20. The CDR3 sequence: CASSYTAGTEGLSFF. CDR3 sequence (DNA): TGTGCCAGCAGTTACACAGCGGGGACGGAAGGGCTGTCGTTCTTC.

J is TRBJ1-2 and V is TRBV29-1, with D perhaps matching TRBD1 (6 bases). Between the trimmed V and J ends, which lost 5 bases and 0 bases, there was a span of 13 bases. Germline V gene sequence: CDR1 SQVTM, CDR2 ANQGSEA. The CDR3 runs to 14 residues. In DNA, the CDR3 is TGCAGCGTTAGGACAGATTCTACTAACTATGGCTACACCTTC. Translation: CSVRTDSTNYGYTF.

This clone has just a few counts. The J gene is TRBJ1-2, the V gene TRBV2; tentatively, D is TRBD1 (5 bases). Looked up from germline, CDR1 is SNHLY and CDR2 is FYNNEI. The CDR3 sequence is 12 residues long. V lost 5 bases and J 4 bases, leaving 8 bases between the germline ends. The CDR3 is CASSWQGYGYTF. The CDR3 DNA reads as TGTGCCAGCAGTTGGCAGGGCTATGGCTACACCTTC. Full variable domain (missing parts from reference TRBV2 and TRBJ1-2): EPEVTQTPSHQVTQMGQEVILRCVPISNHLYFYWYRQILGQKVEFLVSFYNNEISEKSEIFDDQFSVERPDGSNFTLKIRSTKLEDSAMYFCASSWQGYGYTFGSGTRLTVV.

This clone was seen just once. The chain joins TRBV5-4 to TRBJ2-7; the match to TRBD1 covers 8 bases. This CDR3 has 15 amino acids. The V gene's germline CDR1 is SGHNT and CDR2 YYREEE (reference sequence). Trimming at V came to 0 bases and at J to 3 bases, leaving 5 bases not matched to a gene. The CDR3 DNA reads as TGTGCCAGCAGCTTGGGGGGACAGGAGCACTACGAGCAGTACTTC. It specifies CASSLGGQEHYEQYF.

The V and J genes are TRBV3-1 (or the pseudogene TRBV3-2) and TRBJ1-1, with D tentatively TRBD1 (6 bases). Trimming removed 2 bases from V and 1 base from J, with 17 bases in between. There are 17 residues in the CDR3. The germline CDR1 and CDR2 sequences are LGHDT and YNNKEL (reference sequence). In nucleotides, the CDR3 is TGTGCCAGCAGCCAATTAATGACAGGTAAAAAGAACACTGAAGCTTTCTTT. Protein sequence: CASSQLMTGKKNTEAFF.